This T cell receptor (beta chain) was obtained from a study of cytomegalovirus exposure and HLA in healthy donors. Germline V gene lookup returns CDR1 SGDLS and CDR2 YYNGEE. V lost 1 base to trimming and J lost 7 bases, with 8 bases between them. This CDR3 has 12 residues. Both 60 Vbeta primers and 13 Jbeta primers went into the PCR. Assay: immunoSEQ multiplex PCR; the TCRdb copy retains only in-frame clones and omits some. The sample lists over 120,000 clones, approximately 82% seen once, with about 1.5% in the top ten. The receptor was isolated from a man aged 25 to 40 in good health and CMV-seropositive. This chain uses TRBV9 with TRBJ1-2, with a weak D call TRBD1 (5 bases). The sequencing sample was made of PBMCs. CDR3 DNA: TGTGCCAGCAGCGTATCAGGGTCTGGCTACACCTTC. This codes for CASSVSGSGYTF.